The clone carrying this TCR beta chain was detected ten times or more. Antigen specificity is unknown. V was pared by 3 bases and J by 4 bases, with 4 bases of the junction left unmatched. The CDR3 has 14 amino acids. Germline loops: CDR1 MDHEN, CDR2 SYDVKM. The data stem from a study of T cells after yellow fever vaccination. Study-wide findings and caveats: A secondary response was less intense yet reached its peak sooner, at day 5 versus 15. A limited proportion of clonotypes was detected within both the CD4 and CD8 compartments.

Using its own MiXCR run on the 5' RACE reads, TCRdb lists one record per CDR3 protein. The sample yields 200,000 to 300,000 distinct CDR3 sequences, approximately 3.8% seen once. The chain couples TRBV28 to TRBJ2-7; TRBD2 matches 9 bases. The clonotype was recovered from a man younger than 35 who received the YFV17D yellow fever vaccine. The input for sequencing was PBMCs, taken 15 days after the yellow fever booster vaccination. CDR3 residues: CASSFGGGGYEQYF. CDR3 DNA: TGTGCCAGCAGTTTTGGCGGGGGGGGGTACGAGCAGTACTTC.